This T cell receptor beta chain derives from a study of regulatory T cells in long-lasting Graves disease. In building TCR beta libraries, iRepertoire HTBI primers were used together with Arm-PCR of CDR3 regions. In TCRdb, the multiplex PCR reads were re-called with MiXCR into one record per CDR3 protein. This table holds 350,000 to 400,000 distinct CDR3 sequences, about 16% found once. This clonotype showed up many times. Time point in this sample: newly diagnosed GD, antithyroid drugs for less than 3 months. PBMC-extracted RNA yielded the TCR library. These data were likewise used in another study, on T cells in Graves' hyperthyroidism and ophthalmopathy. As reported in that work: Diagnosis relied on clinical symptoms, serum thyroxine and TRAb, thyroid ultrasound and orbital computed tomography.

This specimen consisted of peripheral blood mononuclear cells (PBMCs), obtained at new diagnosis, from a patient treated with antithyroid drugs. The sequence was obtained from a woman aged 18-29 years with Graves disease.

As DNA, the CDR3 is TGCAGTGCCAGTCGGGACGCAGCTCAAGAGACCCAGTACTTC. It specifies CSASRDAAQETQYF. The rearrangement joins TRBV20-1 to TRBJ2-5; perhaps D is TRBD1 or TRBD2 (5 bases each). This CDR3 is 14 amino acids long. V shed 6 bases and J shed 2 bases, with 16 bases lying between them. In germline, CDR1 is DFQATT, CDR2 SNEGSKA (reference sequence).